The rows below give T cell receptor beta chains drawn from one sample of a study of shared clonotypes between healthy human individuals. Here immunoSEQ multiplex PCR was the method, and the copy in TCRdb shows in-frame clones only, minus some. The table includes approximately 2,000,000 clones, roughly 93% detected once. The sample comprised naive CD8+ T cells from PBMCs. These receptors were taken from a man aged 18 to 29 in good health. Some clones in this sample may be carry-over from other donors' samples. The CDR3 runs from the conserved cysteine through the conserved F or W. A D gene is named only where the DNA matches it firmly. Part of the rows lack a size; the others show once, few, many or a class for expanded clones.

D gene: .; V gene: TRBV27; J gene: TRBJ2-7; clone size: .; CDR3 protein: CASSLFPSYEQYF; CDR3 DNA: TGTGCCAGCAGTTTATTTCCTTCCTACGAGCAGTACTTC
D gene: .; V gene: TRBV6-1; J gene: TRBJ1-1; clone size: .; CDR3 protein: CASSPEYGGPSEAFF; CDR3 DNA: TGTGCCAGCAGTCCCGAGTACGGGGGGCCTTCTGAAGCTTTCTTT
D gene: .; V gene: TRBV6-5; J gene: TRBJ2-3; clone size: .; CDR3 protein: CASSYNGGGVDTQYF; CDR3 DNA: TGTGCCAGCAGTTACAACGGCGGGGGCGTTGATACGCAGTATTTT
D gene: TRBD2; V gene: TRBV7-9; J gene: TRBJ2-2; clone size: .; CDR3 protein: CASSSTGTSGRENTGELFF; CDR3 DNA: TGTGCCAGCAGCTCAACCGGGACTAGCGGGAGGGAGAACACCGGGGAGCTGTTTTTT
D gene: .; V gene: TRBV7-8; J gene: TRBJ1-1; clone size: few; CDR3 protein: CASSSPDSPLEAFF; CDR3 DNA: TGTGCCAGCAGCTCACCAGACAGTCCCCTTGAAGCTTTCTTT
D gene: .; V gene: TRBV27; J gene: TRBJ2-3; clone size: .; CDR3 protein: CASSPDLWREAPDTQYF; CDR3 DNA: TGTGCCAGCAGTCCGGACCTGTGGCGAGAGGCCCCGGATACGCAGTATTTT
D gene: .; V gene: TRBV27; J gene: TRBJ2-1; clone size: once; CDR3 protein: CASSSSGLNEQFF; CDR3 DNA: TGTGCCAGCAGTTCATCGGGGCTAAATGAGCAGTTCTTC
D gene: .; V gene: TRBV5-5; J gene: TRBJ2-6; clone size: .; CDR3 protein: CASSLYETVFSGANVLTF; CDR3 DNA: TGTGCCAGCAGCTTGTACGAGACAGTATTCTCTGGGGCCAACGTCCTGACTTTC
D gene: TRBD1; V gene: TRBV7-4; J gene: TRBJ1-2; clone size: .; CDR3 protein: CASSLRADRCELANYGYTF; CDR3 DNA: TGTGCCAGCAGCTTAAGGGCGGACAGGTGTGAATTAGCTAACTATGGCTACACCTTC
D gene: TRBD1; V gene: TRBV30; J gene: TRBJ1-6; clone size: .; CDR3 protein: CAWGDRESYNSPLHF; CDR3 DNA: TGTGCCTGGGGCGACAGGGAATCCTATAATTCACCCCTCCACTTT
D gene: .; V gene: TRBV9; J gene: TRBJ1-1; clone size: .; CDR3 protein: CASSVHLGGTEAFF; CDR3 DNA: TGTGCCAGCAGCGTCCACCTAGGAGGGACTGAAGCTTTCTTT
D gene: TRBD2; V gene: TRBV4-2; J gene: TRBJ2-5; clone size: .; CDR3 protein: CASSQGGASGRRETQYF; CDR3 DNA: TGTGCCAGCAGCCAAGGGGGTGCTAGCGGGAGACGCGAGACCCAGTACTTC
D gene: .; V gene: TRBV27; J gene: TRBJ2-2; clone size: .; CDR3 protein: CASSLLGRINTGELFF; CDR3 DNA: TGTGCCAGCAGTTTATTGGGACGGATTAACACCGGGGAGCTGTTTTTT
D gene: .; V gene: TRBV7-3; J gene: TRBJ1-1; clone size: .; CDR3 protein: CASSLSGGNTEAFF; CDR3 DNA: TGTGCCAGCAGCTTAAGTGGGGGGAACACTGAAGCTTTCTTT
D gene: .; V gene: TRBV7-9; J gene: TRBJ1-2; clone size: .; CDR3 protein: CASSQGGPYPYTF; CDR3 DNA: TGTGCCAGCAGCCAAGGGGGTCCCTACCCCTACACCTTC
D gene: TRBD1; V gene: TRBV7-9; J gene: TRBJ1-1; clone size: few; CDR3 protein: CASSSPRDSHTEAFF; CDR3 DNA: TGTGCCAGCAGCTCCCCAAGGGACAGCCACACTGAAGCTTTCTTT
D gene: .; V gene: TRBV5-6; J gene: TRBJ2-7; clone size: few; CDR3 protein: CASSFQGSYEQYF; CDR3 DNA: TGTGCCAGCAGCTTCCAGGGTTCCTACGAGCAGTACTTC